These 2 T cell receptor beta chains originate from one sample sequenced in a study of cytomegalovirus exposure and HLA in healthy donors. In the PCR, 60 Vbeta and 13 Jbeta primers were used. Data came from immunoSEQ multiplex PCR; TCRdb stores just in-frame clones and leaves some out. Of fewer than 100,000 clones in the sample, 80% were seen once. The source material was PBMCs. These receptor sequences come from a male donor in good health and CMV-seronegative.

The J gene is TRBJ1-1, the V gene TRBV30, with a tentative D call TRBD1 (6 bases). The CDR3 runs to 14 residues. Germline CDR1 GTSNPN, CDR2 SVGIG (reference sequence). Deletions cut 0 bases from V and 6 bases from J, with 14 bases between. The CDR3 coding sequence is TGTGCCTGGAGTGTCAGTTTAGGGACATCTGAAGCTTTCTTT. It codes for CAWSVSLGTSEAFF.

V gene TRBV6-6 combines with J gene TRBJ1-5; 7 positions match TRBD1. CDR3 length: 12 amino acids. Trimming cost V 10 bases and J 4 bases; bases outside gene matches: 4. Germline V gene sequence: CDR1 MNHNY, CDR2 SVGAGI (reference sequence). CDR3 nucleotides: TGTGCCATCCGACAGGGAAATCAGCCCCAGCATTTT. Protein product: CAIRQGNQPQHF.